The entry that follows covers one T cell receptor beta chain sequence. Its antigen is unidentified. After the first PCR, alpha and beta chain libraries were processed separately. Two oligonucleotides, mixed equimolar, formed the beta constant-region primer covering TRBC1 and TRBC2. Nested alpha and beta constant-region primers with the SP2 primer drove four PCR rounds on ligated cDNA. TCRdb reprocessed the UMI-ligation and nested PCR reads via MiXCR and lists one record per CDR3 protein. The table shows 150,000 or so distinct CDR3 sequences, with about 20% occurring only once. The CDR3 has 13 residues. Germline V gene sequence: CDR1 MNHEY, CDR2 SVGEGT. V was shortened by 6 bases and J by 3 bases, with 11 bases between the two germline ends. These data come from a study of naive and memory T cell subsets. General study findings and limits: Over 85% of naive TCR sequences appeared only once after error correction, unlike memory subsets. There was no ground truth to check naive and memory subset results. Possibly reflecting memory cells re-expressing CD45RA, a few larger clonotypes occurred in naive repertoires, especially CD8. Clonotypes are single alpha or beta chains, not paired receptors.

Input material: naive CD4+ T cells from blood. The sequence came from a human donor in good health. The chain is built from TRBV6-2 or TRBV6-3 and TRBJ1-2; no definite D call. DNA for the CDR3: TGTGCCAGCAGAGCCGGGAGACACTATGGCTACACCTTC. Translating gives CASRAGRHYGYTF.